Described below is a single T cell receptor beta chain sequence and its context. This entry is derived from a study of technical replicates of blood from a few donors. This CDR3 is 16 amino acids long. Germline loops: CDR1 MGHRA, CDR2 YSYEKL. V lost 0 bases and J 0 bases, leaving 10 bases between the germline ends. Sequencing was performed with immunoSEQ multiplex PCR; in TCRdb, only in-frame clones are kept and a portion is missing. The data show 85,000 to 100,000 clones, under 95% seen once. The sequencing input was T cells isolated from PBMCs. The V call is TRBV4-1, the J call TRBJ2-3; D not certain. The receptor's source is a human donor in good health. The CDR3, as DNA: TGCGCCAGCAGCCAAGAAAAGGAGACGAGCACAGATACGCAGTATTTT. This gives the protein CASSQEKETSTDTQYF.